This T cell receptor beta chain was recorded in a study of shared clonotypes between healthy human individuals. The CDR3 consists of 13 residues. Germline assignment: CDR1 MNHNY and CDR2 SVGAGI (reference sequence). V lost 2 bases to trimming and J lost 5 bases, with 10 bases between them. This clone showed up just once. The antigen is undetermined. The protocol was immunoSEQ multiplex PCR, while the TCRdb copy is restricted to in-frame clones and leaves out a portion. The profile shows 2 million to 2.5 million clones, roughly 93% of them singletons. Points from the study as a whole: In contrast to clonotypes shared by all four donors, non-shared clonotypes had lower generation probabilities.

The sequencing sample was made of naive CD4+ T cells from PBMCs. Subset described: CD45RA+ positively selected. The receptor was isolated from a man aged 18 to 29 in good health. Some clones in this sample may be carry-over from other donors' samples. The V gene is TRBV6-6, the J gene TRBJ2-7; D is unresolved. DNA for the CDR3: TGTGCCAGCAGTTACAGGGAATTGCACGAGCAGTACTTC. Translation: CASSYRELHEQYF.